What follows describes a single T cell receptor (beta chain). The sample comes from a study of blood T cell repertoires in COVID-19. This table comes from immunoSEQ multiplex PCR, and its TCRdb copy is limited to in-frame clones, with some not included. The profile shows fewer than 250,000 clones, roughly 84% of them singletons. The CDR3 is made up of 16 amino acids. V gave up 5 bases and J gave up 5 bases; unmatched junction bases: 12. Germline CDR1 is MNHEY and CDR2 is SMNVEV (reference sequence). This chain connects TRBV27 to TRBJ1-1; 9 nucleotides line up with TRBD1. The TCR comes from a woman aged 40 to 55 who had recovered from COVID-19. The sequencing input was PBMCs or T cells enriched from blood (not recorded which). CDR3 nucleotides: TGTGCCAGCAGTCCTGGACAGGGGTCGTTCTCGACTGAAGCTTTCTTT. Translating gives CASSPGQGSFSTEAFF.